This T cell receptor (beta chain) was documented in a study of technical replicates of blood from several donors (dated by TCRdb to about 2017). The library was obtained by the immunoSEQ multiplex PCR assay. As stored in TCRdb, this immuneACCESS dataset retains in-frame rearrangements with V and J assigned. A fraction of the clones does not appear; measured against another copy, unresolved V genes explain less than half of the discrepancy, and the remainder lacks a known reason. The sample table shows tens of thousands of clones, and about 90% are seen once. 0.38% of the sample is held by the ten biggest clonotypes. Comment on this clone: No cognate antigen has been identified for it. No clone much larger than this one lies a single base away; base qualities are absent.

The CDR3 sequence holds 12 residues, the cysteine and phenylalanine included. Only the CDR3 part of the read is kept: 36 bases, read in frame from the first base. Reading the germline V gene gives CDR1 SGDLS and CDR2 YYNGEE. Trimming removed 0 bases from V and 10 bases from J, leaving 8 bases between the germline ends. The chain is encoded by TRBV9 joined to TRBJ2-1; a confident D gene designation cannot be given. The source of this sequence is a human donor in good health. Material for sequencing was T cells isolated from PBMCs. The encoded CDR3 is CASSVDQAEQFF. The nucleotide sequence reads TGTGCCAGCAGCGTAGATCAGGCCGAGCAGTTCTTC.